The entry that follows covers one TCR beta chain sequence. Its antigen remains undetermined. Nothing much larger sits one base from this clone, and base qualities are not available. CDR1 and CDR2 (MDHEN, SYDVKM) derive from the germline V gene. Trimming takes 7 bases from V and 7 bases from J, and the germline ends sit 7 bases apart. Inclusive of the bounding cysteine and phenylalanine, the CDR3 is 10 residues long. Just CDR3 DNA is preserved here, 30 bases in frame from base 1. The library was prepared using the immunoSEQ multiplex PCR assay. About 10^5 TCR templates per sample were assayed by the deep sequencing platform. Genomic DNA extracted from sorted T cells was the material used for TCRbeta CDR3 sequencing. Under the source paper's analysis protocol: Clonal analysis of TCRbeta CDR3 data was done in the R programming language. Unstimulated samples were compared with post-reaction CFSE-low samples to define alloreactive CD4+ and CD8+ clones. Regulatory or non-regulatory origin of alloreactive CD4+ clones was assigned by matching sequences to the sorted unstimulated Treg and non-Treg repertoires. TCRdb's version of the immuneACCESS table is confined to in-frame rearrangements and falls short of the full clone set. An unresolved V gene accounts for under half of the shortfall where checked; the remainder is of unknown origin. Clone size and V and J calls were adopted from that table, with D and trimming inferred from the DNA. This sample gives about 120,000 clones in total; 93% of them show up just once. The ten largest clones capture around 0.16% of the sample.

Sorted unstimulated T cells, along with proliferating T cells recovered from mixed lymphocyte reactions, underwent TCRbeta CDR3 sequencing. Fresh whole blood from around 11 HLA-typed healthy donors was used to isolate PBMCs. To map where alloreactive clones came from, unstimulated CD4+ non-regulatory T cells were FACS-sorted. The record originates from a study of siplizumab effects on memory and regulatory T cells (dated by TCRdb to between 2017 and 2020). About the study as a whole: The effect of the anti-CD2 antibody siplizumab on alloreactive T-cell subsets was examined in allogeneic mixed lymphocyte reactions constructed from human PBMCs.

General study outcomes and caveats: A naive or memory phenotype could not be assigned to roughly 75-95% of proliferating CD4+ or CD8+ clones. Siplizumab significantly reduced the cumulative frequency of alloreactive sequences traceable to unstimulated CD4+ memory T cells. Because sequences at frequencies below about 10^-5 were poorly captured, only a minor fraction of alloreactive clones could be mapped back to unstimulated subsets. Among mappable alloreactive CD4+ clones, the Treg-derived fraction averaged around 69% with siplizumab versus about 27% in control reactions. Unstimulated naive T cells appeared to be more diverse than memory T cells, and naive cells seemed to make a substantial contribution to the alloresponse. Whether proliferating Tregs from siplizumab cultures actually had suppressive function was not functionally confirmed.

This receptor was taken from a human donor in good health. Sequenced material: non-Treg CD4+ T cells sorted from blood. This specimen's cell subset or site label, interpreted: FACS-sorted unstimulated CD4+ non-regulatory T cells. The sequence is built from TRBV28 and TRBJ1-1; there is no confident call for the D gene. The CDR3 here reads CASMGGEAFF. In nucleotides, the sequence is TGTGCCAGCATGGGAGGTGAAGCTTTCTTT.